This is a list of T cell receptor beta chains from one sample in a study of blood T cells in healthy people across ages. TCRdb used MiXCR to reprocess the 5' RACE reads, holding one entry per CDR3 protein. The sample includes about 780,000 distinct CDR3 sequences, roughly 25% of them seen just once. This same sample was also part of a study on T cells of mothers and their children.

Sequencing was done on a sample of blood. The source is a boy aged 5-17 years in good health. CDR3s include the opening cysteine and the closing phenylalanine or tryptophan. Fields, in order: D gene, V gene, clone size, J gene, CDR3 DNA, CDR3 protein. A D gene is named only where the DNA matches it firmly. Clone sizes are given selectively: once, few, many, or a class where the clone is expanded.

>TRBD1|TRBV11-2|.|TRBJ2-7
TGTGCCAGCAGCTTAGAAGCTTTAGGACAGGGGCACAACGAGCAGTACTTC
CASSLEALGQGHNEQYF
>.|TRBV5-1|few|TRBJ2-2
TGCGCCAGCAGCTTCCAGGGACAGAACACCGGGGAGCTGTTTTTT
CASSFQGQNTGELFF
>.|TRBV11-2|.|TRBJ1-1
TGTGCCAGCAGCCCCCAATCAGTGAACACTGAAGCTTTCTTT
CASSPQSVNTEAFF
>TRBD2|TRBV10-3|few|TRBJ2-4
TGTGCCATCAGTGAGGAAGCGGGGGGCCCCGAGGTAGCCAAAAACATTCAGCACTTC
CAISEEAGGPEVAKNIQHF
>.|TRBV3-1|few|TRBJ1-4
TGTGCCAGCAGCCAAGGCCCCCCCTCAACTAATGAAAAACTGTTTTTT
CASSQGPPSTNEKLFF
>.|TRBV5-6|.|TRBJ2-3
TGTGCCAGCAGCTTGAGGTCGAGGGCAGATACGCAGTATTTT
CASSLRSRADTQYF
>.|TRBV11-2|.|TRBJ2-5
TGTGCCAGCAGCTTCTCTGGTGAGGCGTCGAGGGAGACCCAGTACTTC
CASSFSGEASRETQYF
>.|TRBV3-1|.|TRBJ2-1
TGTGCCAGCAGCCAAGCGGCGGGGGCGGGTACTGAGCAGTTCTTC
CASSQAAGAGTEQFF
>.|TRBV18|.|TRBJ1-4
TGTGCCAGCTCACGGACTGGGCCTGATGAAAAACTGTTTTTT
CASSRTGPDEKLFF
>TRBD1|TRBV6-1|once|TRBJ1-1
TGTGCCAGCAGTCGCGAATCCGGGACAGGGGGCGGGGAAGCTTTCTTT
CASSRESGTGGGEAFF
>.|TRBV27|few|TRBJ2-4
TGTGCCAGCAGTTACCAGACAGGGAGGGCAGCCAAAAACATTCAGTACTTC
CASSYQTGRAAKNIQYF
>TRBD2|TRBV18|.|TRBJ2-7
TGTGCCAGCTCACCACAACTAGCGGGGGGGACTGTCTACGAGCAGTACTTC
CASSPQLAGGTVYEQYF
>.|TRBV7-9|.|TRBJ2-1
TGTGCCAGCAGCGGGGGGTCGGCGAAAGGGTACAATGAGCAGTTCTTC
CASSGGSAKGYNEQFF
>.|TRBV29-1|few|TRBJ1-2
TGCAGCGCCCTGGACAGCTATGGCTACACCTTC
CSALDSYGYTF
>.|TRBV12-3/TRBV12-4|few|TRBJ2-1
TGTGCCAGCAGTTTAGCACCCGGGCCCTCCTACAATGAGCAGTTCTTC
CASSLAPGPSYNEQFF
>.|TRBV6-5|few|TRBJ1-3
TGTGCCAGCAGTTGGGTCTCTGGAAACACCATATATTTT
CASSWVSGNTIYF
>.|TRBV5-1|.|TRBJ2-7
TGCGCCAGCAGCGAGTTGGGGGTTTCCGAGCAGTACTTC
CASSELGVSEQYF
>.|TRBV20-1|.|TRBJ2-1
TGCAGTGCAGGGGTGGGCGAGCAGTTCTTC
CSAGVGEQFF
>TRBD1|TRBV7-6|.|TRBJ2-1
TGTGCCAGCAGCTTAGATACAGGGGCTAGCTCCTACAATGAGCAGTTCTTC
CASSLDTGASSYNEQFF
>.|TRBV29-1|few|TRBJ2-2
TGCAGCGTCACTCTCGGGGTTCCCGGGGAGCTGTTTTTT
CSVTLGVPGELFF
>TRBD2|TRBV5-5|.|TRBJ2-7
TGTGCCAGCAGCTTGAATCTAGGAGCGGGGGGGAATGAGCAGTACTTC
CASSLNLGAGGNEQYF
>.|TRBV12-3/TRBV12-4|few|TRBJ1-1
TGTGCCAGCAGTCTTCGACCGCAAAACACTGAAGCTTTCTTT
CASSLRPQNTEAFF
>TRBD2|TRBV23-1|few|TRBJ2-1
TGCGCCAGCAGTCGGGGGCGGGGGGCCTGCTCCTACAATGAGCAGTTCTTC
CASSRGRGACSYNEQFF
>.|TRBV20-1|.|TRBJ1-6
TGCAGTGCTAGACCCCAAGGATGGAGCTCCTATAATTCACCCCTCCACTTT
CSARPQGWSSYNSPLHF
>.|TRBV6-5|.|TRBJ2-1
TGTGCCAGCAGCTCCTACAGAGGCCCCCTTGATGAGCAGTTCTTC
CASSSYRGPLDEQFF
>.|TRBV5-1|few|TRBJ2-5
TGCGCCAGCAGTCAGCAGTTGCTAGCTGGAGAGACCCAGTACTTC
CASSQQLLAGETQYF
>.|TRBV27|.|TRBJ2-3
TGTGCCAGCAGTTTGAGGGTCGGATTCGGAACCACAGATACGCAGTATTTT
CASSLRVGFGTTDTQYF
>.|TRBV20-1|few|TRBJ2-7
TGCAGTGCTAGATGGGAAAAGGGGTCCATGGGGGGCGAGCAGTACTTC
CSARWEKGSMGGEQYF
>.|TRBV7-8|.|TRBJ2-1
TGTGCCAGCAGCTTACCGGGGGGCGACAGGGCCTCCTACAATGAGCAGTTCTTC
CASSLPGGDRASYNEQFF
>.|TRBV12-3/TRBV12-4|.|TRBJ1-1
TGTGCCAGCAGTTTATTGGGGGTTCCAGGGTCTGAAGCTTTCTTT
CASSLLGVPGSEAFF
>TRBD1|TRBV9|few|TRBJ1-2
TGTGCCAGCAGCCCCGGGACAGTACAATATGGCTACACCTTC
CASSPGTVQYGYTF
>.|TRBV5-5|few|TRBJ2-2
TGTGCCAGCAGATACGGGGGGCTCAACACCGGGGAGCTGTTTTTT
CASRYGGLNTGELFF
>TRBD1|TRBV28|many|TRBJ2-6
TGTGCCAGCAGACGGGGACAGGGGGCCAACGTCCTGACTTTC
CASRRGQGANVLTF
>.|TRBV11-2|.|TRBJ2-3
TGTGCCAGCAGCTTCGGGGGGCGCCCAGATACGCAGTATTTT
CASSFGGRPDTQYF
>.|TRBV12-3/TRBV12-4|.|TRBJ2-7
TGTGCCAGCAGTTCCGGCGGGGCCAACCCCTACGAGCAGTACTTC
CASSSGGANPYEQYF
>TRBD1|TRBV15|.|TRBJ2-1
TGTGCCACCAGCAACAGACAGGGTAGGAATGAGCAGTTCTTC
CATSNRQGRNEQFF
>.|TRBV10-3|few|TRBJ2-5
TGTGCCATCAGTGAGTCGAGAGAGGACCAGTACTTC
CAISESREDQYF
>TRBD2|TRBV28|.|TRBJ2-5
TGTGCCAGCAGTTTGAGTCTGGCTAGCGGGAACCCGGGGAAGACCCAGTACTTC
CASSLSLASGNPGKTQYF
>.|TRBV20-1|few|TRBJ1-2
TGCAGTGCTAGTCTCCAGTTACGATTTAATTCTTATGGCTACACCTTC
CSASLQLRFNSYGYTF
>.|TRBV9|few|TRBJ2-1
TGTGCCAGCAGCGTAGCTCAGAGGGGGTCCTACAATGAGCAGTTCTTC
CASSVAQRGSYNEQFF
>.|TRBV6-1|.|TRBJ2-5
TGTGCCAGCAGCCCTTATAGCGTTCAAGAGACCCAGTACTTC
CASSPYSVQETQYF
>.|TRBV27|.|TRBJ2-6
TGTGCCAGCAGTTTATGGGCCCCAACAAACTCTGGGGCCAACGTCCTGACTTTC
CASSLWAPTNSGANVLTF
>TRBD1|TRBV6-6|many|TRBJ1-2
TGTGCCAGCAGCACAGGGGGGGATGGCTACACCTTC
CASSTGGDGYTF
>.|TRBV5-4|few|TRBJ2-2
TGTGCCAGCAGCTTGAGGCGGGGACGCACCGGGGAGCTGTTTTTT
CASSLRRGRTGELFF
>TRBD1|TRBV12-3/TRBV12-4|once|TRBJ1-3
TGTGCCAGCAGTCCCAACGGACAGGACAGAAACACCATATATTTT
CASSPNGQDRNTIYF
>.|TRBV15|.|TRBJ2-7
TGTGCCACCAGCAGAGGTGGACCGAGCTACGAGCAGTACTTC
CATSRGGPSYEQYF
>TRBD1|TRBV4-1|.|TRBJ2-7
TGCGCCAGCAGCCTCCTCCCAGGGGGTGGATACGAGCAGTACTTC
CASSLLPGGGYEQYF
>.|TRBV3-1|few|TRBJ2-4
TGTGCCAGCAGCCGTGAAGGGTTTACCATTCAGTACTTC
CASSREGFTIQYF
>TRBD1|TRBV5-1|.|TRBJ1-4
TGCGCCAGCAGCTTGGAGCCAGGGGGCGACAGTGAAAAACTGTTTTTT
CASSLEPGGDSEKLFF
>.|TRBV9|.|TRBJ2-2
TGTGCCAGCAGCAAGGCGGCCAGGCCGAACACCGGGGAGCTGTTTTTT
CASSKAARPNTGELFF
>.|TRBV5-1|few|TRBJ1-6
TGCGCCAGCAGCTTAAACCCGGGACTAAATTCACCCCTCCACTTT
CASSLNPGLNSPLHF
>TRBD2|TRBV20-1|.|TRBJ2-3
TGCAGTGCTTCGAGACTAGCGGGATCTAAATGGGAAGATACGCAGTATTTT
CSASRLAGSKWEDTQYF
>.|TRBV21-1|few|TRBJ2-3
TGTGCCAGCAGTCGATTGAGGGGGCGGCTCGAGCCAGATACGCAGTATTTT
CASSRLRGRLEPDTQYF
>.|TRBV10-3|.|TRBJ1-2
TGTGCCATCAAGAAAGGCAGGGAGGAAGGCTACACCTTC
CAIKKGREEGYTF
>.|TRBV11-2|.|TRBJ2-1
TGTGCCAGCAGCTTAGATCTGGGAAGCAGCTATGAGCAGTTCTTC
CASSLDLGSSYEQFF
>TRBD1|TRBV7-6|few|TRBJ1-1
TGTGCCAGCATGGACAGGAGGACTGAAGCTTTCTTT
CASMDRRTEAFF
>.|TRBV7-9|.|TRBJ1-6
TGTGCCAGCAGCTTAGAAGCGGCGGTAGACGATTCACCCCTCCACTTT
CASSLEAAVDDSPLHF
>.|TRBV7-9|.|TRBJ1-2
TGTGCCAGCAGCTTCCGACAGGCCGAGCTGGCGTACTTC
CASSFRQAELAYF
>.|TRBV3-1|once|TRBJ1-1
TGTGCCAGCAGCCAAGATCGGGCAGGGAACACTGAAGCTTTCTTT
CASSQDRAGNTEAFF
>.|TRBV4-1|few|TRBJ2-5
TGCGCCAGCAGCCAGTTCGGACTCCCTGGGGAGACCCAGTACTTC
CASSQFGLPGETQYF